Listed below are T cell receptor beta chains from one sample, sequenced in a study of control samples from healthy donors and cancer patients. Profiled with immunoSEQ multiplex PCR; TCRdb holds only in-frame clones, not every one. The data hold about 51,000 clones, with over 85% observed a single time. The sample taken for sequencing was PBMCs. Source of these receptors: a middle-aged man with colorectal cancer. The CDR3 runs from the conserved cysteine through the conserved F or W. The D gene is left open where the match is weak. Some rows have no size entry. The others give once, few or many, or a class for an expanded clone.

size,J,V,D,DNA,CDR3
NA,TRBJ2-1,TRBV7-2,TRBD2,TGTGCCGGAACCCTAGCGGAAGTTTACAATGAGCAGTTCTTC,CAGTLAEVYNEQFF
NA,TRBJ1-2,TRBV6-5,NA,TGTGCCAGCAGGGTACTTACAGGGATTGGCTACACCTTC,CASRVLTGIGYTF
NA,TRBJ2-2,TRBV9,TRBD1,TGTGCCAGCAGCGTAGTGGACAGGGGAACCGGGGAGCTGTTTTTT,CASSVVDRGTGELFF
NA,TRBJ1-1,TRBV27,TRBD1,TGTGCCAGCAGACTTACCGGGACAGCCAACACTGAAGCTTTCTTT,CASRLTGTANTEAFF
NA,TRBJ2-7,TRBV7-2,NA,TGTGCCAGCAGTAAGGAGGGAGGGGGATCCTACGAGCAGTACTTC,CASSKEGGGSYEQYF
NA,TRBJ2-2,TRBV9,NA,TGTGCCAGCAGCGTAGCTAGGGTCAGGGGCACCGGGGAGCTGTTTTTT,CASSVARVRGTGELFF
NA,TRBJ2-5,TRBV28,TRBD1,TGTGCCAGCAGTACGCAGGGGGCGAAGACCCAGTACTTC,CASSTQGAKTQYF
NA,TRBJ2-5,TRBV2,NA,TGTGCCAGCAGTGAGGGCAGTTCAGCGGAGACCCAGTACTTC,CASSEGSSAETQYF
once,TRBJ1-2,TRBV7-9,NA,TGTGCCAGCAGCTTAGGGGCGACCGGGACACCCTATGGCTACACCTTC,CASSLGATGTPYGYTF
NA,TRBJ1-2,TRBV7-9,NA,TGTGCCAGCGGTCAGGAAAACTATGGCTACACCTTC,CASGQENYGYTF
NA,TRBJ2-6,TRBV27,NA,TGTGCCAGCAGTTACGGAGGATCTGGGGCCAACGTCCTGACTTTC,CASSYGGSGANVLTF
NA,TRBJ2-5,TRBV7-9,NA,TGTGCCAGCAGCTCGAGGCAGGGTGAAGAGACCCAGTACTTC,CASSSRQGEETQYF
NA,TRBJ1-5,TRBV7-6,NA,TGTGCCAGCACCCAGGCCCCGGGGTTCAATCAGCCCCAGCATTTT,CASTQAPGFNQPQHF
NA,TRBJ1-1,TRBV6-5,NA,TGTGCCAGCCCCCGGTTAAGGAACACTGAAGCTTTCTTT,CASPRLRNTEAFF
NA,TRBJ1-1,TRBV5-1,TRBD1,TGCGCCAGCAGCCCAGGGACAGGCAACACTGAAGCTTTCTTT,CASSPGTGNTEAFF
NA,TRBJ2-2,TRBV6-1,TRBD1,TGTGCCAGCAGTGAAAGAGGACAGGGGTGGGCGAACACCGGGGAGCTGTTTTTT,CASSERGQGWANTGELFF
NA,TRBJ2-3,TRBV24-1,NA,TGTGCCACCAGTGATCGGACCGCAAACACAGATACGCAGTATTTT,CATSDRTANTDTQYF
NA,TRBJ1-1,TRBV5-4,NA,TGTGCCAGCAGCTTGGGGTCACCACGTGAAGCTTTCTTT,CASSLGSPREAFF
NA,TRBJ2-6,TRBV19,TRBD1,TGTGCCAGTTCAAGACAGGGGTCATACTCTGGGGCCAACGTCCTGACTTTC,CASSRQGSYSGANVLTF
NA,TRBJ1-2,TRBV15,TRBD1,TGTGCCACCAGCCCCGACAGGGGGAGAGGCTACACCTTC,CATSPDRGRGYTF
NA,TRBJ2-7,TRBV12-3/TRBV12-4,NA,TGTGCCAGCAGTTTAGAAGGGCGGATCGAGCAGTACTTC,CASSLEGRIEQYF
NA,TRBJ2-5,TRBV19,NA,TGTGCCAGTAGTCTGACCCAAACTCCGGAGACCCAGTACTTC,CASSLTQTPETQYF
NA,TRBJ1-2,TRBV12-5,NA,TGTGCTAGTGGTTTGACGGGGGGTGGCTACACCTTC,CASGLTGGGYTF
once,TRBJ2-3,TRBV24-1,NA,TGTGCCACCAGTGATTCGAGTGGTACAGATACGCAGTATTTT,CATSDSSGTDTQYF
NA,TRBJ2-7,TRBV10-3,NA,TGTGCCATCAGTGAGTCAGGGGGGACCTACGAGCAGTACTTC,CAISESGGTYEQYF
NA,TRBJ2-1,TRBV19,TRBD1,TGTGCCAGTAGTACCACAGGGGTATTCTACAATGAGCAGTTCTTC,CASSTTGVFYNEQFF
NA,TRBJ2-7,TRBV13,NA,TGTGCCAGCAGCTGGATAGGGGGGCTCAACTACGAGCAGTACTTC,CASSWIGGLNYEQYF
NA,TRBJ2-5,TRBV11-2,NA,TGTGCCAGCAGCCCCCTATCCCCCGTTGCGGAGACCCAGTACTTC,CASSPLSPVAETQYF
NA,TRBJ1-1,TRBV20-1,TRBD1,TGCAGTGCAGTGACAGGGACTGAAGCTTTCTTT,CSAVTGTEAFF
NA,TRBJ2-4,TRBV7-9,NA,TGTGCCAGCAGCTTGAGGGGCTTCGACAAAAACATTCAGTACTTC,CASSLRGFDKNIQYF
NA,TRBJ2-6,TRBV6-1,NA,TGTGCCAGCAGTGAAAGGCAGAGGGTGAGCTCTGGGGCCAACGTCCTGACTTTC,CASSERQRVSSGANVLTF
NA,TRBJ2-3,TRBV11-3,TRBD2,TGTGCCAGCAGCTTAGATCCTAGCGGGAGGCCCTATAGGACAGATACGCAGTATTTT,CASSLDPSGRPYRTDTQYF
NA,TRBJ2-1,TRBV3-1/TRBV3-2,NA,TGTGCCAGCAGCCTCCTCGAGACAGAGCCCCTCTTC,CASSLLETEPLF
NA,TRBJ2-2,TRBV5-1,NA,TGCGCCAGCAGCCTGAACACCGGGGAGCTGTTTTTT,CASSLNTGELFF
NA,TRBJ2-1,TRBV28,NA,TGTGCCAGCACCACCCGGGGAATAAGTTCGAGGGAGCAGTTCTTC,CASTTRGISSREQFF
NA,TRBJ1-2,TRBV5-1,NA,TGCGCCAGCAGTGGGGCAAACTATGGCTACACCTTC,CASSGANYGYTF
NA,TRBJ2-2,TRBV7-2,NA,TGTGCCAGCAGCCCCACCGGTAGGGGAGGAGGCGGGGAGCTGTTTTTT,CASSPTGRGGGGELFF
NA,TRBJ2-7,TRBV27,NA,TGTGCCAGCAGTGGGAGGTCCTACGAGCAGTACTTC,CASSGRSYEQYF
NA,TRBJ2-3,TRBV13,NA,TGTGCCAGCAGCTTCCGGACGGAGGGGGGCACAGATACGCAGTATTTT,CASSFRTEGGTDTQYF
NA,TRBJ1-1,TRBV5-6,NA,TGTGCCAGCAGCTTGGGGGATGCACCCCCTGAAGCTTTCTTT,CASSLGDAPPEAFF
NA,TRBJ2-5,TRBV7-9,NA,TGTGCCAGCAGCTCGACTGTACAGGGCCCTTGGGAGACCCAGTACTTC,CASSSTVQGPWETQYF